The 13 T cell receptor beta chains in this list originate from one sample, sequenced in a study of OX40 agonist ivuxolimab in advanced cancers. Here immunoSEQ multiplex PCR was the method, and the copy in TCRdb shows in-frame clones only, minus some. The profile covers 20,000 to 25,000 clones, with roughly 84% appearing a single time and about 17% taken by the ten largest. The specimen comprised CD4+ or CD8+ T cells sorted from blood, sampled in a trial of the OX40 agonist ivuxolimab. These TCRs come from an adult with an advanced solid tumor such as melanoma, head and neck, liver or kidney cancer.

V is TRBV6-5 and J is TRBJ1-2, with D uncertain. The CDR3 contains 13 residues. Germline V gene lookup returns CDR1 MNHEY and CDR2 SVGAGI. V was trimmed by 7 bases and J by 0 bases, leaving 9 bases between them. CDR3 sequence: CASTPQANYGYTF. In DNA form, the CDR3 reads TGTGCCAGCACCCCGCAGGCTAACTATGGCTACACCTTC.

The J gene is TRBJ1-5, the V gene TRBV2; unclear D gene. The CDR3 has 14 residues. CDR1 and CDR2 from the germline V gene are SNHLY and FYNNEI. V was shortened by 6 bases and J by 1 base, with 10 bases between the two germline ends. The DNA for the CDR3 is TGTGCCAGCAGAGACGGACTGAGCAATCAGCCCCAGCATTTT. This translates into CASRDGLSNQPQHF.

The chain joins TRBV10-2 to TRBJ2-7; D is possibly TRBD2 (5 bases). V was cut by 3 bases and J by 3 bases, with 15 bases left in between. CDR1 is WSHSY and CDR2 is SAAADI in the germline V gene. The CDR3 runs 15 residues. The CDR3 nucleotides read TGCGCCAGCAGTGACTCTCGAGCGGCTAACTACGAGCAGTACTTC. Protein: CASSDSRAANYEQYF.

The chain couples TRBV19 to TRBJ1-1, with D unclear. In germline, CDR1 is LNHDA, CDR2 SQIVND (reference sequence). The CDR3 contains 13 residues. Trimming pared 10 bases from V and 3 bases from J, leaving 15 bases between. The DNA of the CDR3 is TGTGCCACTCAGGCGGGGAGGGACACTGAAGCTTTCTTT. This codes for CATQAGRDTEAFF. The full variable domain, in which reference TRBV19 and TRBJ1-1 provide the parts outside the CDR3, is DGGITQSPKYLFRKEGQNVTLSCEQNLNHDAMYWYRQDPGQGLRLIYYSQIVNDFQKGDIAEGYSVSREKKESFPLTVTSAQKNPTAFYLCATQAGRDTEAFFGQGTRLTVV.

The J gene is TRBJ1-2, the V gene TRBV11-1; possibly TRBD1 for D (6 bases). The CDR3 contains 14 residues. Germline-derived CDR1 and CDR2 are SGHAT and FQDESV (reference sequence). Trimming removed 4 bases from V and 4 bases from J, with 13 bases in between. CDR3 in DNA: TGTGCCAGCAGCTCCCTGGACAGATCCTATGGCTACACCTTC. It yields the protein CASSSLDRSYGYTF.

The chain recombines TRBV19 with TRBJ2-3, with 7 bases lining up with TRBD2. V was pared by 2 bases and J by 5 bases, with 7 bases of the junction left unmatched. From germline, CDR1 is LNHDA and CDR2 SQIVND (reference sequence). This CDR3 spans 15 amino acids. In DNA, the CDR3 is TGTGCCAGTAGTATACGGTCGGTAGCGGGAGATACGCAGTATTTT. Its translation is CASSIRSVAGDTQYF.

This clone was detected once. The genes are TRBV27 and TRBJ2-5; unclear D gene. V lost 6 bases and J 3 bases, leaving 23 bases between the germline ends. The CDR3 has 17 residues. CDR1 MNHEY and CDR2 SMNVEV come from the germline V gene (reference sequence). The chain's CDR3 is CASSRLRMSTMEETQYF. The CDR3, as DNA: TGTGCCAGCAGCCGACTTAGAATGTCTACAATGGAAGAGACCCAGTACTTC.

The rearrangement links TRBV7-9 to TRBJ2-5; D might be TRBD2 (5 bases). The germline CDR1 and CDR2 sequences are SEHNR and FQNEAQ (reference sequence). V lost 6 bases to trimming and J lost 3 bases, with 14 bases between them. This CDR3 is 14 amino acids long. CDR3: CASSDTLVKETQYF. The CDR3 DNA reads as TGTGCCAGCAGTGACACACTAGTAAAAGAGACCCAGTACTTC.

This rearrangement joins TRBV15 to TRBJ2-3; perhaps TRBD1 as D (6 bases). Between the trimmed V and J ends, which lost 5 bases and 5 bases, there was a span of 26 bases. This CDR3 has 18 residues. The germline V gene has CDR1 LNHNV and CDR2 YYDKDF (reference sequence). The CDR3 DNA sequence: TGTGCCACCAGCCTATCGGGGTCGCGTTGGGGGCATGGAGATACGCAGTATTTT. This codes for CATSLSGSRWGHGDTQYF. The complete variable domain, with remaining parts taken from reference TRBV15 and TRBJ2-3, reads DAMVIQNPRYQVTQFGKPVTLSCSQTLNHNVMYWYQQKSSQAPKLLFHYYDKDFNNEADTPDNFQSRRPNTSFCFLDIRSPGLGDTAMYLCATSLSGSRWGHGDTQYFGPGTRLTVL.

V usage is TRBV6-5 and J usage is TRBJ2-7, with 10 positions matching TRBD1. Losses at the gene ends were 2 bases for V and 3 bases for J; bases not matched to a gene: 4. From germline, CDR1 is MNHEY and CDR2 SVGAGI. The CDR3 totals 15 residues. This chain's CDR3 is CASSYGTGASYEQYF. For the CDR3, the DNA is TGTGCCAGCAGTTACGGGACAGGGGCGAGCTACGAGCAGTACTTC.

The genes are TRBV11-3 and TRBJ2-7, with D possibly called TRBD1 or TRBD2 (5 bases each). The CDR3 is 17 residues long. Trimming took off 2 bases at V and 3 bases at J, with 20 bases between the two ends. Germline assignment: CDR1 SGHNT and CDR2 YENEEA. This chain's CDR3 is CASSLKKGLGTNYEQYF. The CDR3 nucleotides read TGTGCCAGCAGCTTAAAGAAGGGCCTTGGGACGAACTACGAGCAGTACTTC.

The J gene is TRBJ2-6, the V gene TRBV25-1; D not certain. Trimming pared 2 bases from V and 0 bases from J, leaving 5 bases between. Germline CDR1 and CDR2: MGHDK and SYGVNS. The length of the CDR3 is 15 residues. CDR3: CASSEDRSGANVLTF. Written as DNA, the CDR3 is TGTGCCAGCAGTGAAGATCGCTCTGGGGCCAACGTCCTGACTTTC.

The genes are TRBV14 and TRBJ2-5; D is tentatively TRBD1 or TRBD2 (5 bases each). Trimming shortened V by 3 bases and J by 3 bases, and 8 bases separated the two germline ends. From germline, CDR1 is SGHDN and CDR2 FVKESK. CDR3 length: 13 residues. The CDR3 nucleotides are TGTGCCAGCAGCCAGGGACCGAAAGAGACCCAGTACTTC. The encoded protein is CASSQGPKETQYF.